Detailed here is one T cell receptor (beta chain). This record comes from a study of blood T cells in healthy people across ages. Then a second PCR, running roughly 6 to 11 cycles, was carried out with a sample-barcoded 5' primer and a J-beta primer mix. Each CDR3 protein gets one entry after TCRdb re-called the 5' RACE reads with MiXCR. The sample lists about 600,000 distinct CDR3 sequences; roughly 48% were seen once. The V gene lost 6 bases and the J gene lost 13 bases, with 14 bases spanning the gap. The germline CDR1 and CDR2 sequences are MNHNY and SVGAGI (reference sequence). This CDR3 spans 11 amino acids.

The receptor was isolated from a man older than 75 in good health. The gene calls are TRBV6-6 and TRBJ2-3; possibly TRBD2 for D (6 bases). Sequenced input: blood. The CDR3 DNA follows: TGTGCCAGCAGCAGTGGGACTGCTGAGTATTTT. Protein product: CASSSGTAEYF.